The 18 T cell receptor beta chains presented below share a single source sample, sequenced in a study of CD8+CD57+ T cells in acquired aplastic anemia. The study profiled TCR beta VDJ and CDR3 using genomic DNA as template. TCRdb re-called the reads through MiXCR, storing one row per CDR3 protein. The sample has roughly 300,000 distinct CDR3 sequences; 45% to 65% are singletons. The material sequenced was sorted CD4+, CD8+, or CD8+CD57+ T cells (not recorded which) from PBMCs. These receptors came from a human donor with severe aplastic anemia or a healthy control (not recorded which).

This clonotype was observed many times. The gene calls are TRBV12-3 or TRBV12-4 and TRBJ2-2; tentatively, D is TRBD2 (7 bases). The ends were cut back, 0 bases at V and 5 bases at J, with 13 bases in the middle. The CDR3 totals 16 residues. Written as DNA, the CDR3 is TGTGCCAGCAGTTTAGCATTAGGGGGGGGTACCGGGGAGCTGTTTTTT. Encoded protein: CASSLALGGGTGELFF.

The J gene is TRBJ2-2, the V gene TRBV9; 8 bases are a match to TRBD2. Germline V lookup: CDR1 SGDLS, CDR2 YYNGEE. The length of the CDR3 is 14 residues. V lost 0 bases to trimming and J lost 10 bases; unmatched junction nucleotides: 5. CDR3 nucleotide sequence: TGTGCCAGCAGCGTAGTCGGGGGGGGTATGGAGCTGTTTTTT. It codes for CASSVVGGGMELFF.

The CDR3 here is CGPLSVRAGAHEQFF. CDR3 coding DNA: TGCGGCCCACTTTCGGTTCGGGCGGGAGCCCATGAGCAGTTCTTC. J is TRBJ2-1 and V is TRBV20-1, with 7 bases aligning to TRBD2. Germline V gene lookup returns CDR1 DFQATT and CDR2 SNEGSKA (reference sequence). The CDR3 is made up of 15 amino acids.

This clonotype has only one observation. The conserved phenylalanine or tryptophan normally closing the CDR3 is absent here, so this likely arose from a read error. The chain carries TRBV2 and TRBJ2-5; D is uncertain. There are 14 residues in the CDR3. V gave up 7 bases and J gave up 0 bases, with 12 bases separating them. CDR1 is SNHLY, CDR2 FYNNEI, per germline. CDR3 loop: CASISPPHQETQYV. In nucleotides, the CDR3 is TGTGCCAGCATAAGCCCTCCCCACCAAGAGACCCAGTACGTC.

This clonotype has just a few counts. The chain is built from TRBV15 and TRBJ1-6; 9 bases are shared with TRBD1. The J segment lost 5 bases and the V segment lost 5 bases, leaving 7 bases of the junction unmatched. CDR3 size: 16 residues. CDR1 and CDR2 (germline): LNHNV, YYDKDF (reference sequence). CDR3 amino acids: CATSGQQGADNSPLHF. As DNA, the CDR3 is TGTGCCACCAGCGGGCAACAGGGGGCGGATAATTCACCCCTCCACTTT.

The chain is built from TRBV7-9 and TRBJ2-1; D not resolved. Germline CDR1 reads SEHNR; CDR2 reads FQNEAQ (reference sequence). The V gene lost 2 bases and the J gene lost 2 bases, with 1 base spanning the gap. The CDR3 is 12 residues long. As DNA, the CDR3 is TGTGCCAGCAGCTTAACCTACAATGAGCAGTTCTTC. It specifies CASSLTYNEQFF.

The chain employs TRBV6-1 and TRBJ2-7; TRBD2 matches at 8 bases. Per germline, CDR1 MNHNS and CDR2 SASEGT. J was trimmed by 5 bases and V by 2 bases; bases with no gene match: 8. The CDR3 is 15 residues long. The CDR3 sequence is CASSEFRDGGDEQYF. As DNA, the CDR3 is TGTGCCAGCAGTGAATTTAGGGACGGGGGGGACGAGCAGTACTTC.

The CDR3 region is CASSLGRDRLEAFF. Written as DNA, the CDR3 is TGTGCCAGCAGCTTAGGACGGGACAGGCTTGAAGCTTTCTTT. This chain joins TRBV7-8 and TRBJ1-1, with 8 bases matching TRBD1. The CDR3 is made up of 14 amino acids. Germline CDR1 reads SGHVS; CDR2 reads FQNEAQ. The V and J ends lost 1 base and 7 bases, in that order; junction bases with no gene match: 5.

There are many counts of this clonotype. As DNA, the CDR3 is TGTGCCAGCAGTACAGGGGTACCTCAGCCCCAGCATTTT. This gives the protein CASSTGVPQPQHF. This rearrangement joins TRBV6-6 to TRBJ1-5; 7 bases fit TRBD1. V trimming: 5 bases; J trimming: 6 bases; junction bases outside the gene matches: 4. The V gene's germline CDR1 is MNHNY and CDR2 SVGAGI (reference sequence). There are 13 residues in the CDR3.

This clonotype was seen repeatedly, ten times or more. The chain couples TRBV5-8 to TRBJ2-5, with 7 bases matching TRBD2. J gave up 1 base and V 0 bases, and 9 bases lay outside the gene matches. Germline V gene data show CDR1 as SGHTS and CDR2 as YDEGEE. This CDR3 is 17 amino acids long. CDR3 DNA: TGTGCCAGCAGCTTGGGGATAGCTAGCGGACCCCAAGAGACCCAGTACTTC. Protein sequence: CASSLGIASGPQETQYF.

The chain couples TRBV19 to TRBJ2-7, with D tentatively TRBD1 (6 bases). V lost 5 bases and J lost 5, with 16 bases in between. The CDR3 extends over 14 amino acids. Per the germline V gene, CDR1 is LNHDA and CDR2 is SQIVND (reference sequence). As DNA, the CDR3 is TGTGCCAGTAGTCCGGTGGCAGGGGTACACGAGCAGTACTTC. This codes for CASSPVAGVHEQYF.

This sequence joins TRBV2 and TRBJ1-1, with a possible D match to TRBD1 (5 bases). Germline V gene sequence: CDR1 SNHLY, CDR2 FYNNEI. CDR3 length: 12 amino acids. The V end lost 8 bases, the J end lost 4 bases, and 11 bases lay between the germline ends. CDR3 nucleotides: TGTGCCAGCGCCAGGGTACTCACTGAAGCTTTCTTT. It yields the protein CASARVLTEAFF.

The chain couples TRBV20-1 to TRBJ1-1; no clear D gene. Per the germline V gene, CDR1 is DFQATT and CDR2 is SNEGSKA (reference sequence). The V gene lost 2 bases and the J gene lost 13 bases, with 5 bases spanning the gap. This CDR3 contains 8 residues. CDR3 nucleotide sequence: TGCAGTGCTAGATATGGTTTCTTT. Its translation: CSARYGFF.

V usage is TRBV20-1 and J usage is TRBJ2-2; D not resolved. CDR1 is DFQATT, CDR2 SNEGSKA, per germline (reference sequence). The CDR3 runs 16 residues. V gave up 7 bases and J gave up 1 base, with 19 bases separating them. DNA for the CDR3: TGCAGTGGTATGATTCGACGGACCCTGAACACCGGGGAGCTGTTTTTT. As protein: CSGMIRRTLNTGELFF.

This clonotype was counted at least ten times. The CDR3 reads CASNSGAYEQYF. The CDR3 DNA reads TGTGCCAGCAACTCAGGGGCCTACGAGCAGTACTTC. V gene TRBV2 combines with J gene TRBJ2-7; D perhaps matches TRBD1 (6 bases). Trimming left V 7 bases short and J 2 bases short, with 9 bases between. Per germline, CDR1 SNHLY and CDR2 FYNNEI. The CDR3 extends over 12 amino acids.

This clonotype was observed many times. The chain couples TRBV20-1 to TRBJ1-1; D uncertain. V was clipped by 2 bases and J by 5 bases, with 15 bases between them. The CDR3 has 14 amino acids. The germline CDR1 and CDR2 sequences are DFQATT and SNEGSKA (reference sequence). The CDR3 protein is CSARRAGERTEAFF. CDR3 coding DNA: TGCAGTGCTAGACGGGCCGGAGAAAGGACTGAAGCTTTCTTT.

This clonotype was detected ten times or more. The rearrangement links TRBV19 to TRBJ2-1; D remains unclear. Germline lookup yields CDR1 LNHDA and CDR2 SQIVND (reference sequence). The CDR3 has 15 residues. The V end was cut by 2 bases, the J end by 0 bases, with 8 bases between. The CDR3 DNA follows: TGTGCCAGTAGTATATCCGTAACCTCCTACAATGAGCAGTTCTTC. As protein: CASSISVTSYNEQFF.

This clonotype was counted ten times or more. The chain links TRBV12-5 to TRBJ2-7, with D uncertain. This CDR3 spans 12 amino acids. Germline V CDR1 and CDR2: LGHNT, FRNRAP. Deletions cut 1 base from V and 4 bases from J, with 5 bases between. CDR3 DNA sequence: TGTGCTAGTGGTTTGGCGCAGTACGAGCAGTACTTC. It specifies CASGLAQYEQYF.